The clone carrying this TCR beta chain was recorded at least ten times. To make TCR beta libraries, researchers used iRepertoire HTBI primers and Arm-PCR of CDR3 regions. TCRdb re-analysed the multiplex PCR reads in MiXCR, keeping a single row per CDR3 protein. The data contain under 450,000 distinct CDR3 sequences, roughly 23% of them singletons. These data are taken from a study of regulatory T cells in long-lasting Graves disease. At the level of the study: Persistence in Graves' disease required over 5 years of antithyroid drugs plus positive TSH receptor antibodies.

Documented time point: persistent/refractory GD, antithyroid drugs over 5 years with positive TRAb. Generation of the TCR library employed RNA extracted from PBMCs. EDTA tubes received around 9 milliliters of collected peripheral blood. This clonotype was sampled from a woman aged 40 to 55 with Graves disease. The sample was peripheral blood mononuclear cells (PBMCs), taken when the disease was refractory, from a patient treated with antithyroid drugs.

The CDR3 sequence: CASSLPPWGLITYEQYF. The CDR3 DNA reads TGTGCCAGCAGTTTGCCTCCTTGGGGGCTAATTACCTACGAGCAGTACTTC. This chain connects TRBV28 to TRBJ2-7, with D maybe TRBD1 (6 bases). The CDR3 loop spans 17 amino acids. V was cut by 3 bases and J by 2 bases, with 20 bases left in between. Germline assignment: CDR1 MDHEN and CDR2 SYDVKM.